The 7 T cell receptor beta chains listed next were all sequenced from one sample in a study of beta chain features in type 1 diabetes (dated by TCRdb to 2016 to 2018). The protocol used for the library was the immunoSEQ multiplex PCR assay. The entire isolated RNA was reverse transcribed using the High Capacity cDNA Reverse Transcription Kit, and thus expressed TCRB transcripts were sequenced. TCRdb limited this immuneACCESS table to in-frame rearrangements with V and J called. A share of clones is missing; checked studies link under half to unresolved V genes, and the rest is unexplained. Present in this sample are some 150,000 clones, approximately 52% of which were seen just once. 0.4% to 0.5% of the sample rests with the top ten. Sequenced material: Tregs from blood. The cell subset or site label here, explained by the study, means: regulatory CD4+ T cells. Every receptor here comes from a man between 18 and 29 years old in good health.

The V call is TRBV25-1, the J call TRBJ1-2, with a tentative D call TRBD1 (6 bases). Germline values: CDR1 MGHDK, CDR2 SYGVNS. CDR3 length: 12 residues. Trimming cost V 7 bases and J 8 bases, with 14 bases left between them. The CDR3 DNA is TGTGCCAGCAAAGAACAGGGCGGGGGCTACACCTTC. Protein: CASKEQGGGYTF.

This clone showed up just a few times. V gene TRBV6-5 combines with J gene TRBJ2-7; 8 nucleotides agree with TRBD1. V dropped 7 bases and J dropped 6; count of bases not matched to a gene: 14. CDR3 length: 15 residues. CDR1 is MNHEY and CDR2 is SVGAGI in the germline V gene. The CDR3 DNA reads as TGTGCCAGCAAGAGAGGACAGGGCCTTGTAGGCGAGCAGTACTTC. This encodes CASKRGQGLVGEQYF.

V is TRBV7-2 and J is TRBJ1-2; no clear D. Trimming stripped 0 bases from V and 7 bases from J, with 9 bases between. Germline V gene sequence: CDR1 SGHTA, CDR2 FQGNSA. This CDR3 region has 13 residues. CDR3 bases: TGTGCCAGCAGCTTAGCTCAGGTTCCTGGCTACACCTTC. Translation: CASSLAQVPGYTF.

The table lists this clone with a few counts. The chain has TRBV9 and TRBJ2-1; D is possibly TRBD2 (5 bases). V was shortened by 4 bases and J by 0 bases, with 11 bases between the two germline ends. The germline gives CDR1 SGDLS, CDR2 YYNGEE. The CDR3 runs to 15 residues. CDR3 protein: CASSYLASSYNEQFF. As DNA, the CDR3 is TGTGCCAGCAGCTATTTAGCGAGCTCCTACAATGAGCAGTTCTTC. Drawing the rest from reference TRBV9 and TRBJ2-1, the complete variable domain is DSGVTQTPKHLITATGQRVTLRCSPRSGDLSVYWYQQSLDQGLQFLIQYYNGEERAKGNILERFSAQQFPDLHSELNLSSLELGDSALYFCASSYLASSYNEQFFGPGTRLTVL.

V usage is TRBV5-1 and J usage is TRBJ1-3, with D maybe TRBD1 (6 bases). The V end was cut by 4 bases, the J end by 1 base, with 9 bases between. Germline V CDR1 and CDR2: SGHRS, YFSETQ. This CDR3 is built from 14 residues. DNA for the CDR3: TGCGCCAGCAGCCCTGGGACATCTGGAAACACCATATATTTT. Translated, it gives CASSPGTSGNTIYF.

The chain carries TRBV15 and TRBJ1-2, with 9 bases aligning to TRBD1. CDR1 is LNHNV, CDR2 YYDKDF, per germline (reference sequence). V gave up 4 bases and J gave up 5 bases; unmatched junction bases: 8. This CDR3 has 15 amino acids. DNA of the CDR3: TGTGCCACCAGCACCAGACAGGGGGGTTTTTATGGCTACACCTTC. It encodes CATSTRQGGFYGYTF.

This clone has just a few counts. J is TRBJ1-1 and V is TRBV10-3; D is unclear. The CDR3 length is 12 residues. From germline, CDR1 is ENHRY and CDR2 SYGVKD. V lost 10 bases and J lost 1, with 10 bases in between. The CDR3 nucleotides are TGTGCCACCTCAACCAGGAACACTGAAGCTTTCTTT. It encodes CATSTRNTEAFF.